The clone carrying this TCR beta chain was picked up a small number of times. This record comes from a study of blood T cell repertoires in COVID-19. Study overall: From the United States, Italy and Spain came samples of acute and convalescent COVID-19. T cells, B-cell-depleted T cells, or PBMCs provided the cDNA or gDNA that served as material.

This CDR3 is 15 amino acids long. CDR1 is PRHDT and CDR2 is FYEKMQ in the germline V gene (reference sequence). V gave up 6 bases and J gave up 7 bases, with 16 bases separating them. In the authors' workflow: For nucleated cells, counts were estimated from reference gene primer amplification. The table came from immunoSEQ multiplex PCR; TCRdb's copy has only in-frame clones and leaves some out. Clonal size and the V and J genes are those of that table, whereas D and trimming came from the DNA. The table includes over 250,000 clones, roughly 88% detected once. This clonotype was obtained from a woman in her 70s with acute or convalescent COVID-19. Sequenced input: peripheral blood. The gene calls are TRBV13 and TRBJ1-6; a weak D match, TRBD1 (6 bases). CDR3 DNA: TGTGCCAGCAGACTCCGGGGGGGGCGAAATTCACCCCTCCACTTT. It specifies CASRLRGGRNSPLHF.